One sample yielded the 7 T cell receptor beta chains listed below, sequenced in a study of T-cell reconstitution after alpha-beta-depleted transplantation in children. A TCRbeta library incorporating unique molecular identifiers was prepared. TCRdb re-analysed the PCR reads in MiXCR, keeping a single row per CDR3 protein. The sample holds almost 400,000 distinct CDR3 sequences; around 21% are singletons and the top ten take 3.8%. The material was PBMCs from the stem cell graft donor, obtained from the stem cell graft. Source of these receptors: a human donor who donated a stem cell graft to a child with acute myeloid leukemia.

The J gene is TRBJ2-5, the V gene TRBV2, with D perhaps matching TRBD2 (7 bases). Germline V CDR1 and CDR2: SNHLY, FYNNEI. This CDR3 has 12 amino acids. V was trimmed by 10 bases and J by 4 bases, leaving 13 bases between them. The CDR3 is CATNAGAETQYF. In DNA form, the CDR3 reads TGTGCCACCAATGCGGGGGCAGAGACCCAGTACTTC.

The chain combines TRBV5-1 with TRBJ2-7, with a weak D call TRBD2 (6 bases). The CDR3 length is 16 residues. Trimming stripped 3 bases from V and 2 bases from J, with 18 bases between. Germline CDR1 and CDR2: SGHRS and YFSETQ. CDR3 amino acids: CASSWAPGTAPYEQYF. DNA for the CDR3: TGCGCCAGCAGCTGGGCCCCAGGGACTGCACCCTACGAGCAGTACTTC.

This clonotype showed up just a few times. This rearrangement joins TRBV7-2 to TRBJ2-3; D ambiguous. Trimming cost V 7 bases and J 6 bases, with 14 bases left between them. CDR3 size: 13 residues. Germline V gene sequence: CDR1 SGHTA, CDR2 FQGNSA. The CDR3 is CASTPLGSDTQYF. The CDR3 DNA is TGTGCCAGCACCCCGTTGGGCTCGGATACGCAGTATTTT.

This clonotype was seen only a few times. The gene calls are TRBV27 and TRBJ2-1, with D possibly TRBD1 on 6 matching bases. Germline V CDR1 and CDR2: MNHEY, SMNVEV (reference sequence). Trimming took 9 bases from V and 1 from J, leaving 13 bases between them. This CDR3 contains 14 residues. The CDR3 protein is CASSRTASYNEQFF. In DNA form, the CDR3 reads TGTGCCAGTTCTAGGACAGCGTCCTACAATGAGCAGTTCTTC.

The chain carries TRBV20-1 and TRBJ1-2; 9 bases match TRBD1. CDR1 and CDR2 (germline): DFQATT, SNEGSKA (reference sequence). The CDR3 is 15 residues long. Trimming took 5 bases from V and 4 from J; bases not matched to a gene: 11. In DNA, the CDR3 is TGCAGTGCTCCCGGCCCGGGACAGGGAGTCTATGGCTACACCTTC. It is translated as CSAPGPGQGVYGYTF.

In this sample, this clonotype turned up a few times. The rearrangement links TRBV7-2 to TRBJ2-1; D is undetermined. Germline-derived CDR1 and CDR2 are SGHTA and FQGNSA. Trimming removed 6 bases at V and 2 bases at J, with 14 bases between. The CDR3 is 15 residues long. The CDR3 loop reads CASSFLLVAYNEQFF. The CDR3 bases are TGTGCCAGCAGTTTCCTTCTAGTGGCCTACAATGAGCAGTTCTTC.

J is TRBJ1-1 and V is TRBV15, with unresolved D. Trimming took off 0 bases at V and 0 bases at J, with 8 bases between the two ends. Germline V gene sequence: CDR1 LNHNV, CDR2 YYDKDF (reference sequence). The CDR3 length is 15 residues. CDR3 loop: CATSREETLNTEAFF. CDR3 sequence (DNA): TGTGCCACCAGCAGAGAGGAAACATTGAACACTGAAGCTTTCTTT. The full variable domain, completed using reference TRBV15 and TRBJ1-1, is DAMVIQNPRYQVTQFGKPVTLSCSQTLNHNVMYWYQQKSSQAPKLLFHYYDKDFNNEADTPDNFQSRRPNTSFCFLDIRSPGLGDTAMYLCATSREETLNTEAFFGQGTRLTVV.